This T cell receptor (beta chain) was recorded in a study of T-cell memory formation after mild COVID-19. General observations from the study: Clones that contracted from day 15 to 85 had balanced CD4/CD8; later expanders were CD4+ biased.

TCRdb ran MiXCR on the 5' RACE reads and lists one entry per CDR3 protein. Of 300,000 or so distinct CDR3 sequences detected, roughly 15% appear once; the ten largest clones hold 22%. V lost 4 bases to trimming and J lost 5 bases; unmatched junction nucleotides: 8. In germline, CDR1 is LGHDT, CDR2 YNNKEL (reference sequence). The CDR3 runs 16 residues. On this clonotype itself: Its specificity is not known.

V gene TRBV3-1 combines with J gene TRBJ2-2; 9 nucleotides match TRBD2. Source material: PBMCs or a T cell subset sorted from them (not recorded which). This sequence was found in a man between 18 and 29 years old who had mild COVID-19 (a few samples of this study predate the infection). Cell type and time point are not known. CDR3 region: CASSPLGLAGTGELFF. In nucleotides, the CDR3 is TGTGCCAGCAGCCCCCTCGGGCTAGCGGGAACCGGGGAGCTGTTTTTT.